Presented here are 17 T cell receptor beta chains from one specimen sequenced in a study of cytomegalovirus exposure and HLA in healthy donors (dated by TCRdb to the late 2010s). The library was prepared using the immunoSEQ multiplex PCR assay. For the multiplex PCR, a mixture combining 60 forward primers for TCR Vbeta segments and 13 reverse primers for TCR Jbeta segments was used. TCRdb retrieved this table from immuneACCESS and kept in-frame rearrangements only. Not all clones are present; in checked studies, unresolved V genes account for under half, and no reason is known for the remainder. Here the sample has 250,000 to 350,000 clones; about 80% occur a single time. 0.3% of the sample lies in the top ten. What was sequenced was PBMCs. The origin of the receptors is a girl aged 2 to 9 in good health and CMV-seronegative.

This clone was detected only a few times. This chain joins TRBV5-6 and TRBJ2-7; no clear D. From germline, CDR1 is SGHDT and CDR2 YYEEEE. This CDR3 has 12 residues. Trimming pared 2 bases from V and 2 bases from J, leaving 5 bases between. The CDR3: CASSFSAYEQYF. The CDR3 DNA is TGTGCCAGCAGCTTCTCTGCCTACGAGCAGTACTTC.

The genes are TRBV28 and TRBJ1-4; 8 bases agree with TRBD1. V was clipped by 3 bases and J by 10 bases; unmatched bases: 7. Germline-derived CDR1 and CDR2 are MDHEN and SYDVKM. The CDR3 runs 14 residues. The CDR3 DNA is TGTGCCAGCAGTTTTAGGCAGGGGGCTGGAAAACTGTTTTTT. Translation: CASSFRQGAGKLFF. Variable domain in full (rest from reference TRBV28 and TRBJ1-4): DVKVTQSSRYLVKRTGEKVFLECVQDMDHENMFWYRQDPGLGLRLIYFSYDVKMKEKGDIPEGYSVSREKKERFSLILESASTNQTSMYLCASSFRQGAGKLFFGSGTQLSVL.

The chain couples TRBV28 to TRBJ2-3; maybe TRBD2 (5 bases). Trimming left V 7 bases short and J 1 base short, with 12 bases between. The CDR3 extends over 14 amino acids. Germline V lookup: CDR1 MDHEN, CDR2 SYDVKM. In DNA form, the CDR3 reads TGTGCCAGCATTGAAGGAGGCGGCACAGATACGCAGTATTTT. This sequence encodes CASIEGGGTDTQYF.

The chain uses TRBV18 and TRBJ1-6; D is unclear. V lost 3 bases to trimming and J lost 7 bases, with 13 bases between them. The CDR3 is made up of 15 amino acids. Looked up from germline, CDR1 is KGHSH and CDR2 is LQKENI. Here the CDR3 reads CASSPSGGGNSPLHF. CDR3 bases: TGTGCCAGCTCACCTTCAGGTGGCGGGAATTCACCCCTCCACTTT. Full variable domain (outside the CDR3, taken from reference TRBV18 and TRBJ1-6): NAGVMQNPRHLVRRRGQEARLRCSPMKGHSHVYWYRQLPEEGLKFMVYLQKENIIDESGMPKERFSAEFPKEGPSILRIQQVVRGDSAAYFCASSPSGGGNSPLHFGNGTRLTVT.

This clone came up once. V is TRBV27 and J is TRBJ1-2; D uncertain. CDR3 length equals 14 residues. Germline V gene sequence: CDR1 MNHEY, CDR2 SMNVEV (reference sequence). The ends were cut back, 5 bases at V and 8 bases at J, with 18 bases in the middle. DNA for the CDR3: TGTGCCAGCAGTCCTTTGGAGGCAGGCAAAGGCTACACCTTC. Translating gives CASSPLEAGKGYTF.

The CDR3 spells CASRRSGGRGEQFF. In nucleotides, the CDR3 is TGCGCCAGCAGAAGGAGCGGGGGCCGGGGTGAGCAGTTCTTC. This sequence joins TRBV5-1 and TRBJ2-1; TRBD2 matches at 8 bases. The CDR3 sequence is 14 residues long. CDR1 and CDR2 (germline): SGHRS, YFSETQ. V shed 5 bases, J shed 9 bases, and the junction held 10 bases outside the gene matches.

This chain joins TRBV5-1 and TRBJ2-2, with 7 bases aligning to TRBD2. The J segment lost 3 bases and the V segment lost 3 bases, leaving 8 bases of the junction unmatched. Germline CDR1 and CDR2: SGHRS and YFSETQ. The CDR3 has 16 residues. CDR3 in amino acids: CASSSDGAGDTGELFF. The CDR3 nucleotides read TGCGCCAGCAGCTCCGACGGGGCGGGAGACACCGGGGAGCTGTTTTTT.

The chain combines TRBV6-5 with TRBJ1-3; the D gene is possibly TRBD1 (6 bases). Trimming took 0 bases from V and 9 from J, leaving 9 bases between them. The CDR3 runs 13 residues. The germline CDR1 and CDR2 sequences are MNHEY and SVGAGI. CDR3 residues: CASSYSKGVTIYF. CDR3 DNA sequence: TGTGCCAGCAGTTACTCGAAGGGGGTCACCATATATTTT.

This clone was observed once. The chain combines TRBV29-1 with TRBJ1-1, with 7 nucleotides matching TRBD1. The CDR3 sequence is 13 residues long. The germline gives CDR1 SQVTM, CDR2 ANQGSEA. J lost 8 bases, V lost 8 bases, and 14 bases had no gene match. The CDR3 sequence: CSSLQAGTAEAFF. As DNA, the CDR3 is TGCAGCTCCCTCCAGGCGGGGACAGCCGAAGCTTTCTTT.

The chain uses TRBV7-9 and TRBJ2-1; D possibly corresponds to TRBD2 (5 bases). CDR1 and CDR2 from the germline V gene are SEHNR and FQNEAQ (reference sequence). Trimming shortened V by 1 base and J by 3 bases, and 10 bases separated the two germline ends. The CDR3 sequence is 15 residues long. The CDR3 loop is CASSLGLPYYNEQFF. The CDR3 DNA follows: TGTGCCAGCAGCTTAGGACTACCGTACTACAATGAGCAGTTCTTC.

CDR3 in amino acids: CASSRSLAGAHNEQFF. The CDR3 bases are TGTGCCAGCAGCCGCTCACTAGCGGGGGCCCACAATGAGCAGTTCTTC. The gene calls are TRBV7-3 and TRBJ2-1; 11 nucleotides match TRBD2. The V gene's germline CDR1 is SGHTA and CDR2 FQGTGA. The CDR3 has 16 residues. V was clipped by 5 bases and J by 5 bases; unmatched bases: 8.

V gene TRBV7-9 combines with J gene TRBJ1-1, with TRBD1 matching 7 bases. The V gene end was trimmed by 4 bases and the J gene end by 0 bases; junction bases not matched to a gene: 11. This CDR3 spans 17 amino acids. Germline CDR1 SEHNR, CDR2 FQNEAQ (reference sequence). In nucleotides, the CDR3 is TGTGCCAGCAGCTCCTCCGGGACAGCACCCATGAACACTGAAGCTTTCTTT. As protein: CASSSSGTAPMNTEAFF.

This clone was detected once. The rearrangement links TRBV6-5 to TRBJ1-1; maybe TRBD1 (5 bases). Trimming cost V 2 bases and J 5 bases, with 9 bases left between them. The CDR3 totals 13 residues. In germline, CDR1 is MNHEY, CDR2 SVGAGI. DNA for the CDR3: TGTGCCAGCAGTTACCCCGGGGGGACTGAAGCTTTCTTT. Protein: CASSYPGGTEAFF.

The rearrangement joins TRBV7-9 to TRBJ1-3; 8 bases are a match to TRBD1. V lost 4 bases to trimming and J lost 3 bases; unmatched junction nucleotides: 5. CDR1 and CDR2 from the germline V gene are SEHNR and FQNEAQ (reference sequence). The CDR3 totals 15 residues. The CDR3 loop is CASSYSTGDGNTIYF. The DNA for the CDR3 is TGTGCCAGCAGCTACTCGACAGGGGATGGAAACACCATATATTTT.

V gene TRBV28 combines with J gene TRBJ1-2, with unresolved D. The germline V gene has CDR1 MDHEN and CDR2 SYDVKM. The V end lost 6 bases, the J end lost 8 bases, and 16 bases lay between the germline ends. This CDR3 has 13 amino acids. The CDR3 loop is CASSPFGVKGYTF. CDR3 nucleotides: TGTGCCAGCAGCCCGTTCGGGGTTAAAGGCTACACCTTC.

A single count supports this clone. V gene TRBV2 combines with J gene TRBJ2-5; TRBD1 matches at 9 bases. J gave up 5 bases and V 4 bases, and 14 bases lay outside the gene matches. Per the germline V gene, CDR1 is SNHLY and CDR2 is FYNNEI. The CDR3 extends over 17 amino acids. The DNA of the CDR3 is TGTGCCAGCAGTGGAGAGCCGGGACAGGGTTTGTTTGAGACCCAGTACTTC. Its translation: CASSGEPGQGLFETQYF.

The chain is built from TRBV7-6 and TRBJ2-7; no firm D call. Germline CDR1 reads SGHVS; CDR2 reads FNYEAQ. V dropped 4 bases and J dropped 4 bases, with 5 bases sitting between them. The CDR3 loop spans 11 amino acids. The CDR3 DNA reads TGTGCCAGCAGCTCCCTATACGAGCAGTACTTC. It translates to CASSSLYEQYF.